The present TCR beta chain was sequenced within a study of blood T cell repertoires in COVID-19. TCRdb's copy holds only in-frame clones and misses some; the assay was immunoSEQ multiplex PCR. The data contain around 200,000 clones, 75% to 90% of them singletons. This TCR derives from a man in his forties or fifties who had recovered from COVID-19. Sequenced sample: PBMCs or T cells enriched from blood (not recorded which).

CDR3 residues: CASSLVAGDGQPQHF. The CDR3 region has the DNA TGCGCCAGCAGCTTGGTGGCAGGGGATGGTCAGCCCCAGCATTTT. The chain couples TRBV5-1 to TRBJ1-5, with D possibly being TRBD1 (6 bases). The germline V and J ends were trimmed by 0 bases and 6 bases, with 13 bases remaining between them. The CDR3 is 15 residues long. Germline CDR1 SGHRS, CDR2 YFSETQ.